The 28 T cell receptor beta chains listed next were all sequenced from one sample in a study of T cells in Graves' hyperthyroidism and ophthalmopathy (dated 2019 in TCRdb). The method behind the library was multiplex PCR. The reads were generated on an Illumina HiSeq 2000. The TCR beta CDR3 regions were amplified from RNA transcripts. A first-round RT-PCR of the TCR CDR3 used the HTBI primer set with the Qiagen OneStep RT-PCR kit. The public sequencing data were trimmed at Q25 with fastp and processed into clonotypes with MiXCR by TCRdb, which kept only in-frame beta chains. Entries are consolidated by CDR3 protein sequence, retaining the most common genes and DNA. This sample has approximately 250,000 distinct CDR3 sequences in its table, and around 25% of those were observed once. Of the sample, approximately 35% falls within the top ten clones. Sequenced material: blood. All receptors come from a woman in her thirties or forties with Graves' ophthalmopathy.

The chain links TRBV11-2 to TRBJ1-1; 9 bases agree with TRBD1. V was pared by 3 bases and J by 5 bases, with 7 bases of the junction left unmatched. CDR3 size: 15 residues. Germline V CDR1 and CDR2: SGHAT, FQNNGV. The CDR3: CASSFPGTGRTEAFF. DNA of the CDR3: TGTGCCAGCAGCTTCCCCGGGACAGGGAGGACTGAAGCTTTCTTT.

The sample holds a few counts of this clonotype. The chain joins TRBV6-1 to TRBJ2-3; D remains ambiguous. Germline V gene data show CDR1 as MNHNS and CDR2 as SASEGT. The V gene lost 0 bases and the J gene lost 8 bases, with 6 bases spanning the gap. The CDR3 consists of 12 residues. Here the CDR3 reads CASSEAKGTQYF. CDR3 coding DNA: TGTGCCAGCAGTGAAGCAAAAGGTACGCAGTATTTT.

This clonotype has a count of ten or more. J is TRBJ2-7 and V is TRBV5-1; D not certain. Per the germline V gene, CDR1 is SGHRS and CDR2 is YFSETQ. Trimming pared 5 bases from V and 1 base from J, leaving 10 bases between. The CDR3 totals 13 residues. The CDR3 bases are TGCGCCAGCAGTCCAGACATTTCCTACGAGCAGTACTTC. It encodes CASSPDISYEQYF. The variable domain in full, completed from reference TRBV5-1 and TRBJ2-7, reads KAGVTQTPRYLIKTRGQQVTLSCSPISGHRSVSWYQQTPGQGLQFLFEYFSETQRNKGNFPGRFSGRQFSNSRSEMNVSTLELGDSALYLCASSPDISYEQYFGPGTRLTVT.

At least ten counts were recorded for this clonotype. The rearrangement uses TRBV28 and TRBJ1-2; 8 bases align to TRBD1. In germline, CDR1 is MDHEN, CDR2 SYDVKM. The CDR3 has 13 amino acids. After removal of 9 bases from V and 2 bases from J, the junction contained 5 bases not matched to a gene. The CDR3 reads CASATGANYGYTF. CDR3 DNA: TGTGCCAGTGCGACAGGGGCGAACTATGGCTACACCTTC.

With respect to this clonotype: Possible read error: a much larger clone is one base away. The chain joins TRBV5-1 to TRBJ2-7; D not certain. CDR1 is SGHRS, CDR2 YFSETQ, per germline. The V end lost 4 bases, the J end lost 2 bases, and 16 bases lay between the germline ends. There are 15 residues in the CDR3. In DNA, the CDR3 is TGCGCCAGCAGCGGAACCCTACAGTCACCCTACGAGCAGTACTTC. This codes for CASSGTLQSPYEQYF.

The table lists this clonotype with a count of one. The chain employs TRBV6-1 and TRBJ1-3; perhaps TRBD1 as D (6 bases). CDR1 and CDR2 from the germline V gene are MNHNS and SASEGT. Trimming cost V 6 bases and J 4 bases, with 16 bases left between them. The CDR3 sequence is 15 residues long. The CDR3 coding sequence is TGTGCCAGCAGGGCCGGGGGGGCGTGGGGAAACACCATATATTTT. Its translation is CASRAGGAWGNTIYF.

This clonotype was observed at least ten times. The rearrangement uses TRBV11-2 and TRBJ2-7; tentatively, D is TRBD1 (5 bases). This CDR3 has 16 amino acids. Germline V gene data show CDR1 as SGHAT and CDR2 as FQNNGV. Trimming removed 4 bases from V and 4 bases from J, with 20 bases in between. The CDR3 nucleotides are TGTGCCAGCAGCTCAAATGACAGACGGATTATTTACGAGCAGTACTTC. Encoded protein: CASSSNDRRIIYEQYF. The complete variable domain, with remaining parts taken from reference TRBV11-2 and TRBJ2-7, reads EAGVAQSPRYKIIEKRQSVAFWCNPISGHATLYWYQQILGQGPKLLIQFQNNGVVDDSQLPKDRFSAERLKGVDSTLKIQPAKLEDSAVYLCASSSNDRRIIYEQYFGPGTRLTVT.

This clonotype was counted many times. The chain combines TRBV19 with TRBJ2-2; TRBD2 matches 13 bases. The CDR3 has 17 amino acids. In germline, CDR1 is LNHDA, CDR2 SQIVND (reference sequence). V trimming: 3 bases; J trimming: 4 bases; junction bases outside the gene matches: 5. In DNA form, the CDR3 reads TGTGCCAGTAGTATCCTGGGACTAGCGGGAAGCACCGGGGAGCTGTTTTTT. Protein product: CASSILGLAGSTGELFF.

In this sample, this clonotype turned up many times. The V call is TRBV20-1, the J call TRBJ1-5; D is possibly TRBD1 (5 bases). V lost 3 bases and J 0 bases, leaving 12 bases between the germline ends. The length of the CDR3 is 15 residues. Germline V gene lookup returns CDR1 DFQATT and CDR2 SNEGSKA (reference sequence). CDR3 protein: CSASSTDYSNQPQHF. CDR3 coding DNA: TGCAGTGCTAGTTCGACAGATTATAGCAATCAGCCCCAGCATTTT.

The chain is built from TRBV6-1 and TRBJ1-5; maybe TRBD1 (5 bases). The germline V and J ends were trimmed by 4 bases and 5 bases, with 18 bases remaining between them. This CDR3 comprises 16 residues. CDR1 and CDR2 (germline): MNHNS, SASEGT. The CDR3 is CASSGRDFDPDQPQHF. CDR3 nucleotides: TGTGCCAGCAGTGGCCGGGACTTCGATCCGGATCAGCCCCAGCATTTT.

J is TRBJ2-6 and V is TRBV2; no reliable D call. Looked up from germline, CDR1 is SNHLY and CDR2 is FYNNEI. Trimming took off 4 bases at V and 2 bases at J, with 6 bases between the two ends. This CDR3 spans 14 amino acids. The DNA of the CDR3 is TGTGCCAGCAGTGCCGTCGCTGGGGCCAACGTCCTGACTTTC. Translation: CASSAVAGANVLTF.

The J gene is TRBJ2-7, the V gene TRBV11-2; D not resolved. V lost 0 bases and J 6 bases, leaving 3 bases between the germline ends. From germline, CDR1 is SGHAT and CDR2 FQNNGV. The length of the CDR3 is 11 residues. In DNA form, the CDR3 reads TGTGCCAGCAGCTTAGAGGCCGAGCAGTACTTC. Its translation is CASSLEAEQYF.

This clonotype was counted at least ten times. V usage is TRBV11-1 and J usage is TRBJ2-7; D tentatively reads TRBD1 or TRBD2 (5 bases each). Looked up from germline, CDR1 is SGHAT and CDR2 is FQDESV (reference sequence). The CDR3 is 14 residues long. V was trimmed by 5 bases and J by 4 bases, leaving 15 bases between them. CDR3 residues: CASSELGGFYEQYF. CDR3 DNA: TGTGCCAGCAGCGAACTTGGGGGTTTTTACGAGCAGTACTTC.

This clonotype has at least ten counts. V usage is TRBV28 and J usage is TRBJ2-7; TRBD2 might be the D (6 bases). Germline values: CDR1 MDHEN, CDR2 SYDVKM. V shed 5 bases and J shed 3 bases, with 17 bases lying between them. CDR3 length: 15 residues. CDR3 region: CASSLLLKGGYEQYF. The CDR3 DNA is TGTGCCAGCAGTCTCCTTTTGAAGGGAGGCTACGAGCAGTACTTC.

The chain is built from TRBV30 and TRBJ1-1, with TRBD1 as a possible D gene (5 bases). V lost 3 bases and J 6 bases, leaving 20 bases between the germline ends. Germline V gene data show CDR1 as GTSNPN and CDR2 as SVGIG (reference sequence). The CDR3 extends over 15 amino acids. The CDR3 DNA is TGTGCCTGGAGGTTTTGGGGACGAAGCCTACCTGAAGCTTTCTTT. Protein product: CAWRFWGRSLPEAFF.

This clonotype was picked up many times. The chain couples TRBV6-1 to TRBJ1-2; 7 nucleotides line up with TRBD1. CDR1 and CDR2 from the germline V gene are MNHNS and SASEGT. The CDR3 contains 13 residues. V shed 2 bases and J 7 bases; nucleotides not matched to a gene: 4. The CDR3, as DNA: TGTGCCAGCAGTGAAAGGACAGGTCTTGGCTACACCTTC. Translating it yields CASSERTGLGYTF.

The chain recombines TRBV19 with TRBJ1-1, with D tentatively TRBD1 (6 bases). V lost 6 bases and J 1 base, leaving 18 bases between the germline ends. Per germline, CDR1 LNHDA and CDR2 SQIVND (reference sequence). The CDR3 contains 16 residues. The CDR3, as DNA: TGTGCCAGTAGGGGCCGTGCCGGGACACCGAACACTGAAGCTTTCTTT. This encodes CASRGRAGTPNTEAFF.

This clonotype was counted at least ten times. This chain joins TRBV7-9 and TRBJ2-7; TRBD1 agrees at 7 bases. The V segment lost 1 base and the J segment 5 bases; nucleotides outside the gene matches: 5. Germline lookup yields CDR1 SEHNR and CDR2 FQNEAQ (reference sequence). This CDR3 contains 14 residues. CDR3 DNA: TGTGCCAGCAGCTTAGATGGGACAGTTAACGAGCAGTACTTC. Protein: CASSLDGTVNEQYF.

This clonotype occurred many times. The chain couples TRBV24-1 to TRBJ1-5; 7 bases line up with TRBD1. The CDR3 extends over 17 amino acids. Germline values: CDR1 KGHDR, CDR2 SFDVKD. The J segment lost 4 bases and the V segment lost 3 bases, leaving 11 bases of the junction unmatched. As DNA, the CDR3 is TGTGCCACCAGTGATACTCCCACAGGGGTGGGTAATCAGCCCCAGCATTTT. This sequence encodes CATSDTPTGVGNQPQHF.

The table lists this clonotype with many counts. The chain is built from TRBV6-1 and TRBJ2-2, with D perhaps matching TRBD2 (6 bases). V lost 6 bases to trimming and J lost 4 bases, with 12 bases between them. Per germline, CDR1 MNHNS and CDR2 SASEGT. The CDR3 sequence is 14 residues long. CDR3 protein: CASSPGLLTGELFF. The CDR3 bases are TGTGCCAGCAGCCCGGGACTGCTCACCGGGGAGCTGTTTTTT.

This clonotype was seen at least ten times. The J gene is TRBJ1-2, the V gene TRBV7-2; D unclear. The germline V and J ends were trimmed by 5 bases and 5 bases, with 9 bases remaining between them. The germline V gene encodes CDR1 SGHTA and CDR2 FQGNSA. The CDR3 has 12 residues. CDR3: CASSADQYGYTF. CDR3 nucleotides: TGTGCCAGCAGCGCAGACCAGTATGGCTACACCTTC.

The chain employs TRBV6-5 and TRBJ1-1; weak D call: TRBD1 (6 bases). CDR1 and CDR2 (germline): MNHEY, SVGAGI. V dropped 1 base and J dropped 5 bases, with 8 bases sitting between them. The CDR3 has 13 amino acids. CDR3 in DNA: TGTGCCAGCAGTTACTTTACAGGGACTGAAGCTTTCTTT. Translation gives CASSYFTGTEAFF.

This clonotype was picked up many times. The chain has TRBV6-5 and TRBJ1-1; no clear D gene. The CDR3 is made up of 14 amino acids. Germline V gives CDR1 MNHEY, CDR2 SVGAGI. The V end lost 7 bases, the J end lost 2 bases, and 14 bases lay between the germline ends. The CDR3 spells CASILDAGNTEAFF. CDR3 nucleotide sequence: TGTGCCAGCATCCTTGACGCGGGCAACACTGAAGCTTTCTTT.

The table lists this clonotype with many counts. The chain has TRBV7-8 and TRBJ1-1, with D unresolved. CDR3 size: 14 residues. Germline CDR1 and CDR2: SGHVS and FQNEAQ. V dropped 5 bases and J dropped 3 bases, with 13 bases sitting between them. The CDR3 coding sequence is TGTGCCAGCAGCGACTGGACGAGATACACTGAAGCTTTCTTT. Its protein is CASSDWTRYTEAFF.

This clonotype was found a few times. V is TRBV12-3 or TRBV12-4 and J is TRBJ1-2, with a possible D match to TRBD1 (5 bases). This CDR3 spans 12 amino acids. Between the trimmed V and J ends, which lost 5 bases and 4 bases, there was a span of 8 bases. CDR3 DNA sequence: TGTGCCAGCAGTCGGACACTCTATGGCTACACCTTC. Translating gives CASSRTLYGYTF.

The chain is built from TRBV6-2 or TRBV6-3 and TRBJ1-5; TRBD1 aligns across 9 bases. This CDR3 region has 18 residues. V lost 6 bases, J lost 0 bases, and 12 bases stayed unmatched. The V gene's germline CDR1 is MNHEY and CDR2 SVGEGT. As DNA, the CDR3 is TGTGCCAGCAGATCCGGGACAGGGATCTATAATAGCAATCAGCCCCAGCATTTT. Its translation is CASRSGTGIYNSNQPQHF.

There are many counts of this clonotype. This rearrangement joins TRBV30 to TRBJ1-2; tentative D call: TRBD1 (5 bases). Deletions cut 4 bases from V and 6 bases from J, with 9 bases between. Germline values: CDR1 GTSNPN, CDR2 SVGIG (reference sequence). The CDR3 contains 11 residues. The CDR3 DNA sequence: TGTGCCTGGACTAGGGACGATGGCTACACCTTC. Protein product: CAWTRDDGYTF.

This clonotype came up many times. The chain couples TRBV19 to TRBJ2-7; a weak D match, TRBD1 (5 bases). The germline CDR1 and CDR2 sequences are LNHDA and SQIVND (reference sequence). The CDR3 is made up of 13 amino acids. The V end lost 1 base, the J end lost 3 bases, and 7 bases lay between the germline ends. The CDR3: CASSIGQLYEQYF. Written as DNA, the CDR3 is TGTGCCAGTAGTATAGGACAGCTCTACGAGCAGTACTTC.